This T cell receptor (beta chain) is drawn from a study of shared clonotypes between healthy human individuals. For the study at large: Used for every donor were three CD4 naive, three CD4 memory, two CD8 naive and one CD8 memory plate.

Broader study findings: Clonotypes that were shared across a few donors made up around 5% of naive CD4 clonotypes. Represented diversity, genetic and exposure-history alike, was limited by few donors.

Samples underwent the assay at deep level. Using immunoSEQ multiplex PCR, the repertoire was profiled, and TCRdb retains in-frame clones only, with some absent. Of about 2.1 million clones detected, approximately 94% appear once; the ten largest clones hold 1.5% to 2%. Per the germline V gene, CDR1 is MNHEY and CDR2 is SMNVEV (reference sequence). The CDR3 runs to 16 residues. Trimming removed 7 bases at V and 2 bases at J, with 18 bases between. Naive CD8 cells comprised CD45RO-negative, CCR7-positively selected cells, excluding terminally differentiated effector memory CD45RA+ cells. Concerning this clone itself: Antigen specificity is unknown.

The V gene is TRBV27, the J gene TRBJ2-1; D uncertain. The clonotype comes from a man aged 18 to 29 in good health. Some clones in this sample may be carry-over from other donors' samples. What was sequenced was naive CD8+ T cells from PBMCs. For the CDR3, the DNA is TGTGCCAGCAAACAAGGGCGATTCGGCCCCTACAATGAGCAGTTCTTC. Protein: CASKQGRFGPYNEQFF.